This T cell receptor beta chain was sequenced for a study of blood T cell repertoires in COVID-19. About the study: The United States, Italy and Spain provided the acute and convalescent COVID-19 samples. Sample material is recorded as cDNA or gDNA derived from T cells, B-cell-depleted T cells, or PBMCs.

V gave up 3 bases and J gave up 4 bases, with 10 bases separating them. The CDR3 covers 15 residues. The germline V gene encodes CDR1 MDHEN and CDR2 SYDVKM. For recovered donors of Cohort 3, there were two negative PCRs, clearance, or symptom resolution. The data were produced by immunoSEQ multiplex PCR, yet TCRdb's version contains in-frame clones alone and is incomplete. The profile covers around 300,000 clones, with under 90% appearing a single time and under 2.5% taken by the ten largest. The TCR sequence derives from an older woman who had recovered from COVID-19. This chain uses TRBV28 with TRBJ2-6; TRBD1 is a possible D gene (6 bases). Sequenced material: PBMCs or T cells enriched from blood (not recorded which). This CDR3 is CASSLGAIGANVLTF. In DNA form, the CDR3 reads TGTGCCAGCAGTTTGGGGGCAATAGGGGCCAACGTCCTGACTTTC.